These T cell receptor beta chains were read from a single sample in a study of T cell responses to AZD1222 COVID-19 vaccine. The protocol was immunoSEQ multiplex PCR, while the TCRdb copy is restricted to in-frame clones and leaves out a portion. Here the sample spans 140,000 or so clones, around 88% being singletons. This specimen consisted of peripheral blood, obtained on day 0 of AZD1222 vaccination. These receptors were obtained from an adult in good health. Each CDR3 is given with its conserved first and last residue. A D gene is named only where the DNA matches it firmly. Rows may omit the clone size; those that give it use once, few, many or a size class.

.	16	TRBV13	TRBD2	TRBJ2-1	TGTGCCAGTGGGACTAGCGGGAGAGTGAGGTACAATGAGCAGTTCTTC	CASGTSGRVRYNEQFF
.	15	TRBV5-4	.	TRBJ1-2	TGTGCCAGCAGCTGGCAACTTACGGGGAGCTATGGCTACACCTTC	CASSWQLTGSYGYTF
.	17	TRBV9	.	TRBJ1-4	TGTGCCAGCAGCGCCGGTTGGGTGGCAGGGTCTGATGAAAAACTGTTTTTT	CASSAGWVAGSDEKLFF
.	16	TRBV18	TRBD2	TRBJ2-1	TGTGCCAGCTCACCCCCTGGCGGGAGTTCCTACAATGAGCAGTTCTTC	CASSPPGGSSYNEQFF
once	17	TRBV24-1	TRBD2	TRBJ2-3	TGTGCCACCAGTGAATCTGGACTAGCGGGGGGCTCAGATACGCAGTATTTT	CATSESGLAGGSDTQYF
.	14	TRBV10-1	.	TRBJ1-1	TGCGCCAGCAGTGAAGCTGGGGATGGCACTGAAGCTTTCTTT	CASSEAGDGTEAFF
.	17	TRBV9	.	TRBJ1-3	TGTGCCAGCAGCCTAGAGGGGAGGGGGACCATTGGAAACACCATATATTTT	CASSLEGRGTIGNTIYF
.	17	TRBV14	TRBD2	TRBJ2-2	TGTGCCAGCAGCCGCCGACTTGCAGCGGGAAACACCGGGGAGCTGTTTTTT	CASSRRLAAGNTGELFF
.	16	TRBV5-4	.	TRBJ2-4	TGTGCCAGCTCCTACCCTGGCGGGGGCGGACAAAACATTCAGTACTTC	CASSYPGGGGQNIQYF
.	16	TRBV9	TRBD1	TRBJ1-1	TGTGCCAGCAGCGTACCCACCGGACAGGGGAACACTGAAGCTTTCTTT	CASSVPTGQGNTEAFF
.	15	TRBV9	TRBD2	TRBJ2-1	TGTGCCAGCAGCGTTACCGGACTAGCGGGGAGTGAGCAGTTCTTC	CASSVTGLAGSEQFF
.	13	TRBV30	.	TRBJ1-4	TGTGCCTGGAGTGTTGGAGGGGATGAAAAACTGTTTTTT	CAWSVGGDEKLFF
.	11	TRBV30	.	TRBJ1-2	TGTGCCTGGGAAATGGCGGGGGGCTACACCTTC	CAWEMAGGYTF
.	13	TRBV2	.	TRBJ2-2	TGTGCCAGCAGTGAAGGGGGGCCTGCAGAGCTGTTTTTT	CASSEGGPAELFF
.	12	TRBV9	.	TRBJ2-7	TGTGCCAGCAGCGTGGGGGTCGGCGAGCAGTACTTC	CASSVGVGEQYF
.	14	TRBV6-5	.	TRBJ1-1	TGTGCCAGCAGCAACCGTTGGGGTGGCACTGAAGCTTTCTTT	CASSNRWGGTEAFF
.	16	TRBV7-6	TRBD2	TRBJ2-1	TGTGCCAGCAGCCCTTCGACTAGCGGGAGAGACAATGAGCAGTTCTTC	CASSPSTSGRDNEQFF
.	12	TRBV6-5	TRBD1	TRBJ2-7	TGTGCCGGCGCCGGACAGGACGAGGAGCAGTACTTC	CAGAGQDEEQYF
.	14	TRBV2	.	TRBJ1-5	TGTGCCAGCAGCAAGGACAGTAGCAATCAGCCCCAGCATTTT	CASSKDSSNQPQHF
once	14	TRBV6-5	.	TRBJ1-3	TGTGCCAGCAGTCACTCGGCCGTTGGAAACACCATATATTTT	CASSHSAVGNTIYF